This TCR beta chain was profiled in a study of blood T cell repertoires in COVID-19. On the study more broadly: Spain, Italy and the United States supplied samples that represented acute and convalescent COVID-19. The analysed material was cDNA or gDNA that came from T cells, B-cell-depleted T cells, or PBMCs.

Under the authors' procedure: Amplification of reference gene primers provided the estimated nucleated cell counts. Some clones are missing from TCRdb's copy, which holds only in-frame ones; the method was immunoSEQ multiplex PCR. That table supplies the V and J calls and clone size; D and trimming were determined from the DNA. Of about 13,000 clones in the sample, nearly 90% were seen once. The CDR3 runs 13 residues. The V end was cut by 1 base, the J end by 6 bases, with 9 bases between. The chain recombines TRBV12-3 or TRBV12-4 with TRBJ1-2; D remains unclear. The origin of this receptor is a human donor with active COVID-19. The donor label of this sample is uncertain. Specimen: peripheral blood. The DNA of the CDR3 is TGTGCCAGCAGTTTAGGTGCGGGTCATGGCTACACCTTC. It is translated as CASSLGAGHGYTF.